Presented here are 26 T cell receptor beta chains from one specimen sequenced in a study of CD8 T cells in ankylosing spondylitis. General observations from the study: There was a TCR beta motif, made of several highly homologous variants, that appeared characteristic of ankylosing spondylitis blood.

TCRdb independently ran MiXCR on the 5' RACE reads; one entry per CDR3 protein. Among hundreds of thousands of distinct CDR3 sequences, approximately 11% were seen once, and the ten largest hold approximately 7%. These receptors' antigens are unknown. Specimen: blood, either unsorted or a sorted T cell fraction (not recorded which). The receptors were sampled from a male donor with ankylosing spondylitis.

The chain has TRBV20-1 and TRBJ2-3; D possibly corresponds to TRBD2 (5 bases). The CDR3 is 12 amino acids. The germline CDR1 and CDR2 sequences are DFQATT and SNEGSKA (reference sequence). V was clipped by 7 bases and J by 6 bases, with 14 bases between them. The CDR3 is CSVRASLDTQYF. The CDR3 coding sequence is TGCAGTGTCCGGGCTAGCCTGGATACGCAGTATTTT.

This clonotype was found a few times. The rearrangement joins TRBV12-3 or TRBV12-4 to TRBJ2-6; no firm D call. V lost 3 bases, J lost 0 bases, and 9 bases lay in between. CDR3 length: 16 amino acids. CDR3: CASSLTPSSGANVLTF. The CDR3, as DNA: TGTGCCAGCAGTTTGACACCGAGCTCTGGGGCCAACGTCCTGACTTTC.

This clonotype came up many times. The V gene is TRBV12-3 or TRBV12-4, the J gene TRBJ2-2; tentative D call: TRBD2 (7 bases). The germline V and J ends were trimmed by 5 bases and 0 bases, with 10 bases remaining between them. The CDR3 contains 15 residues. The CDR3 nucleotides are TGTGCCAGCAGTCGAGGGGGGGCGAACACCGGGGAGCTGTTTTTT. It codes for CASSRGGANTGELFF.

This clonotype came up many times. The chain has TRBV11-1 and TRBJ2-1, with TRBD2 matching over 12 bases. Germline values: CDR1 SGHAT, CDR2 FQDESV (reference sequence). This CDR3 region has 14 residues. After removal of 6 bases from V and 7 bases from J, the junction contained 4 bases not matched to a gene. CDR3 DNA sequence: TGTGCCAGCAGGGCCCTAGCGGGAGGGAATGAGCAGTTCTTC. Translating gives CASRALAGGNEQFF. The full variable domain, with the rest looked up from reference TRBV11-1 and TRBJ2-1, is EAEVAQSPRYKITEKSQAVAFWCDPISGHATLYWYRQILGQGPELLVQFQDESVVDDSQLPKDRFSAERLKGVDSTLKIQPAELGDSAMYLCASRALAGGNEQFFGPGTRLTVL.

The V gene is TRBV14, the J gene TRBJ2-7; 7 nucleotides line up with TRBD2. V lost 5 bases, J lost 0 bases, and 13 bases stayed unmatched. This CDR3 is built from 17 residues. Germline CDR1 is SGHDN and CDR2 is FVKESK. CDR3 amino acids: CASSFRTLADISYEQYF. The CDR3 nucleotides read TGTGCCAGCAGCTTCCGAACGCTAGCGGACATCTCCTACGAGCAGTACTTC.

DNA for the CDR3: TGCAGCTCGGGGACTAGCGGGTTAAGCTCCTACGAGCAGTACGTC. This translates into CSSGTSGLSSYEQYV. The rearrangement uses TRBV29-1 and TRBJ2-7; TRBD2 matches at 12 bases. Germline V gene data show CDR1 as SQVTM and CDR2 as ANQGSEA. The CDR3 has 15 amino acids. The trim removed 8 bases at V and 0 bases at J, leaving 8 bases unmatched.

The chain employs TRBV15 and TRBJ1-4; a possible D gene is TRBD1 (5 bases). The CDR3 covers 14 residues. From germline, CDR1 is LNHNV and CDR2 YYDKDF (reference sequence). V was cut by 3 bases and J by 5 bases, with 10 bases left in between. Here the CDR3 DNA reads TGTGCCACCAGCAGGGGCCCAGGGAATGAAAAACTGTTTTTT. Translated: CATSRGPGNEKLFF.

V usage is TRBV28 and J usage is TRBJ1-2; D unclear. The CDR3 is 12 amino acids. V was cut by 3 bases and J by 5 bases, with 7 bases left in between. CDR1 is MDHEN and CDR2 is SYDVKM in the germline V gene. In nucleotides, the CDR3 is TGTGCCAGCAGTTTTTTCCCTTATGGCTACACCTTC. This translates into CASSFFPYGYTF.

This chain joins TRBV12-3 or TRBV12-4 and TRBJ2-3; 12 nucleotides agree with TRBD2. Trimming at V came to 11 bases and at J to 1 base, leaving 13 bases not matched to a gene. The CDR3 covers 17 residues. The CDR3 nucleotides are TGTGCCTGTCAAGGACTAGCGGGAAGTCCTGGCACAGATACGCAGTATTTT. Encoded protein: CACQGLAGSPGTDTQYF.

CDR3 residues: CASTTPIGRDYGYTF. Here the CDR3 DNA reads TGTGCCAGCACCACCCCAATTGGGCGAGACTATGGCTACACCTTC. This chain uses TRBV7-8 with TRBJ1-2; the D is unclear. The V and J ends lost 7 bases and 3 bases respectively, with 18 bases between them. This CDR3 is built from 15 residues. Germline loops: CDR1 SGHVS, CDR2 FQNEAQ.

This clonotype turned up a few times. The chain is built from TRBV5-1 and TRBJ2-7, with a tentative D call TRBD1 (5 bases). The CDR3 is 14 residues long. Per the germline V gene, CDR1 is SGHRS and CDR2 is YFSETQ. V lost 0 bases to trimming and J lost 5 bases, with 12 bases between them. The CDR3 loop reads CASSLVGRVNEQYV. The CDR3 DNA reads TGCGCCAGCAGCTTGGTCGGCAGGGTGAACGAGCAGTACGTC.

This clonotype was counted at least ten times. The chain carries TRBV27 and TRBJ1-5; D is undetermined. Germline assignment: CDR1 MNHEY and CDR2 SMNVEV (reference sequence). This CDR3 spans 13 amino acids. Between the trimmed V and J ends, which lost 3 bases and 4 bases, there was a span of 7 bases. DNA for the CDR3: TGTGCCAGCAGTTTGGGGTTGAATCAGCCCCAGCATTTT. It yields the protein CASSLGLNQPQHF.

This clonotype has ten or more counts. CDR3 residues: CASEGPLVEQYF. The CDR3 DNA sequence: TGTGCCAGTGAGGGACCCCTCGTCGAGCAGTACTTC. The rearrangement uses TRBV11-2 and TRBJ2-7; D is tentatively TRBD1 or TRBD2 (5 bases each). Looked up from germline, CDR1 is SGHAT and CDR2 is FQNNGV. Trimming cost V 9 bases and J 6 bases, with 15 bases left between them. This CDR3 comprises 12 residues.

This clonotype was counted at least ten times. The chain links TRBV29-1 to TRBJ2-1; 8 positions match TRBD2. Per the germline V gene, CDR1 is SQVTM and CDR2 is ANQGSEA. V lost 4 bases and J lost 4; bases outside the gene matches: 9. This CDR3 is 15 amino acids long. The CDR3 is CSVGKREKIYNEQFF. The CDR3 DNA sequence: TGCAGCGTTGGGAAGCGGGAGAAAATATACAATGAGCAGTTCTTC.

This clonotype was seen at least ten times. This chain links TRBV5-5 with TRBJ2-1; D possibly corresponds to TRBD2 (5 bases). This CDR3 is 15 amino acids long. The V end lost 0 bases, the J end lost 6 bases, and 13 bases lay between the germline ends. CDR1 and CDR2 from the germline V gene are SGHKS and YYEKEE (reference sequence). DNA for the CDR3: TGTGCCAGCAGCTTGGTAGAGGGCCTAAGCAATGAGCAGTTCTTC. Its translation: CASSLVEGLSNEQFF.

The V and J genes are TRBV12-3 or TRBV12-4 and TRBJ2-2; 8 nucleotides agree with TRBD1. This CDR3 has 15 residues. Unmatched junction bases numbered 8, after V lost 7 bases and J lost 4 bases. CDR3 in amino acids: CASKTRGLGTGELFF. In nucleotides, the CDR3 is TGTGCCAGCAAGACCAGGGGGCTGGGCACCGGGGAGCTGTTTTTT.

This clonotype turned up a few times. This chain links TRBV7-8 with TRBJ2-7, with TRBD1 matching 8 bases. Germline assignment: CDR1 SGHVS and CDR2 FQNEAQ. The CDR3 has 15 residues. Losses at the gene ends were 5 bases for V and 0 bases for J; bases not matched to a gene: 6. CDR3 sequence (DNA): TGTGCCAGCAGCCCGCGGACAGGGCCCTCCTACGAGCAGTACTTC. It yields the protein CASSPRTGPSYEQYF.

The rearrangement uses TRBV5-5 and TRBJ1-5; 7 positions match TRBD1. J gave up 7 bases and V 0 bases, and 10 bases lay outside the gene matches. The germline CDR1 and CDR2 sequences are SGHKS and YYEKEE (reference sequence). The CDR3 sequence is 16 residues long. In DNA form, the CDR3 reads TGTGCCAGCAGCTTGGCCGTGGGGGCAGGGGGGCAGCCCCAGCATTTT. This codes for CASSLAVGAGGQPQHF.

V and J are TRBV29-1 and TRBJ1-2; D gene uncertain. The V gene lost 3 bases and the J gene lost 5 bases, with 7 bases spanning the gap. The CDR3 is made up of 11 amino acids. The germline CDR1 and CDR2 sequences are SQVTM and ANQGSEA. DNA for the CDR3: TGCAGCGTTGAGCCACAATATGGCTACACCTTC. Translation: CSVEPQYGYTF.

In this sample, this clonotype turned up a few times. The chain carries TRBV2 and TRBJ2-3, with D tentatively TRBD1 (6 bases). CDR3 length: 14 residues. From germline, CDR1 is SNHLY and CDR2 FYNNEI. Trimming took off 4 bases at V and 2 bases at J, with 10 bases between the two ends. The CDR3 coding sequence is TGTGCCAGCAGTGTAACAGGGATCACAGATACGCAGTATTTT. This sequence encodes CASSVTGITDTQYF.

The chain couples TRBV9 to TRBJ2-3; 7 bases are shared with TRBD1. With 0 bases clipped from V and 6 bases from J, the junction kept 7 bases outside the gene matches. The CDR3 is 15 amino acids. Germline-derived CDR1 and CDR2 are SGDLS and YYNGEE. The CDR3 sequence: CASSVGTGAWDTQYF. CDR3 DNA sequence: TGTGCCAGCAGCGTAGGGACAGGAGCCTGGGATACGCAGTATTTT.

This clonotype came up a few times. The chain is built from TRBV24-1 and TRBJ2-1, with 8 bases fitting TRBD2. The CDR3 is 17 residues long. V lost 5 bases, J lost 0 bases, and 8 bases stayed unmatched. The germline gives CDR1 KGHDR, CDR2 SFDVKD. The CDR3 nucleotides read TGTGCCACCAGTGGTGAGTCCGGGACTAGCTCCTACAATGAGCAGTTCTTC. This gives the protein CATSGESGTSSYNEQFF.

This clonotype was seen a few times. This chain uses TRBV20-1 with TRBJ2-1; 10 bases map to TRBD2. V shed 1 base, J shed 4 bases, and the junction held 4 bases outside the gene matches. The germline gives CDR1 DFQATT, CDR2 SNEGSKA (reference sequence). This CDR3 contains 15 residues. CDR3 in amino acids: CSARAGTSEYNEQFF. CDR3 bases: TGCAGTGCTAGAGCCGGGACTAGCGAGTACAATGAGCAGTTCTTC.

This clonotype was seen only a few times. The genes are TRBV20-1 and TRBJ2-1, with D possibly matching TRBD2 (6 bases). V lost 4 bases to trimming and J lost 2 bases, with 12 bases between them. Germline V gene lookup returns CDR1 DFQATT and CDR2 SNEGSKA (reference sequence). The CDR3 runs 14 residues. This chain's CDR3 is CSAMGGATYNEQFF. In DNA form, the CDR3 reads TGCAGTGCTATGGGCGGGGCCACCTACAATGAGCAGTTCTTC.

This clonotype was counted between two and nine times. The chain combines TRBV12-3 or TRBV12-4 with TRBJ2-1; D may be TRBD2 (6 bases). CDR3 length: 14 amino acids. V gave up 6 bases and J gave up 5 bases, with 14 bases separating them. CDR3 protein: CASRLGLANNEQFF. The CDR3 DNA reads as TGTGCCAGCAGACTGGGACTGGCCAACAATGAGCAGTTCTTC.

The V and J genes are TRBV20-1 and TRBJ2-3, with D perhaps TRBD2 (6 bases). The germline V gene encodes CDR1 DFQATT and CDR2 SNEGSKA (reference sequence). The V end lost 5 bases, the J end lost 3 bases, and 15 bases lay between the germline ends. The CDR3 consists of 14 residues. For the CDR3, the DNA is TGCAGTGCTCCGTGGAGGGCCGGAACAGATACGCAGTATTTT. Amino acid sequence: CSAPWRAGTDTQYF.